Given below is one T cell receptor beta chain in context. These data come from a study of OX40 agonist ivuxolimab in advanced cancers. CDR3 length: 15 amino acids. V lost 6 bases and J lost 2; bases outside the gene matches: 5. Germline loops: CDR1 SNHLY, CDR2 FYNNEI. Method: immunoSEQ multiplex PCR; TCRdb's copy keeps in-frame clones and lacks some. The sample has about 54,000 clones; about 83% are singletons. The chain has TRBV2 and TRBJ2-7, with 12 bases fitting TRBD2. The clonotype originates from an adult with an advanced solid tumor such as melanoma, head and neck, liver or kidney cancer. Specimen: CD4+ or CD8+ T cells sorted from blood, collected in a trial of the OX40 agonist ivuxolimab. CDR3: CASRFGLAGTYEQYF. DNA of the CDR3: TGTGCCAGCAGGTTTGGACTAGCGGGAACCTACGAGCAGTACTTC.